This T cell receptor beta chain was observed in a study of cytomegalovirus exposure and HLA in healthy donors. Study findings and constraints: Most TCR sequences were uncommon, yet certain public TCRs appeared in many donors. Investigators reported over 150 TCR beta chains as tied to cytomegalovirus.

Deletions cut 4 bases from V and 13 bases from J, with 18 bases between. CDR3 length: 14 amino acids. The germline gives CDR1 SGHRS, CDR2 YFSETQ. PCR used 60 Vbeta primers and 13 Jbeta primers. Repertoires were generated with immunoSEQ multiplex PCR, while TCRdb's copy carries only in-frame clones and drops some. The sample consists of fewer than 150,000 clones, 60% to 85% of them appearing once. In regard to this clone: The antigen remains undetermined.

V is TRBV5-1 and J is TRBJ1-6; D gene unclear. The sequence was collected from a man aged 18 to 29 in good health and CMV-seronegative. Sequenced: PBMCs. The CDR3 coding sequence is TGCGCCAGCAGCCCCGACGGGCCAAGAGGGCCCCTCCACTTT. Translated: CASSPDGPRGPLHF. Complete variable domain (other parts from reference TRBV5-1 and TRBJ1-6): KAGVTQTPRYLIKTRGQQVTLSCSPISGHRSVSWYQQTPGQGLQFLFEYFSETQRNKGNFPGRFSGRQFSNSRSEMNVSTLELGDSALYLCASSPDGPRGPLHFGNGTRLTVT.